The 18 T cell receptor beta chains listed next were all sequenced from one sample in a study of early T cells in non-severe SARS-CoV-2 infection. TCRdb re-called the 5' RACE reads through MiXCR, storing one row per CDR3 protein. The sample lists 84,000 or so distinct CDR3 sequences, roughly 12% occurring once. The sequenced sample consisted of whole blood. These receptors all come from an adult who was a healthcare worker with PCR-confirmed SARS-CoV-2 infection or an uninfected control (not recorded which).

This clonotype was counted between two and nine times. CDR3 DNA: TGTGCCAGCAGTTTACCCAACATGGCTTTCTTT. Translated: CASSLPNMAFF. The chain is built from TRBV28 and TRBJ1-1; D ambiguous. CDR1 is MDHEN, CDR2 SYDVKM, per germline. V was trimmed by 2 bases and J by 11 bases, leaving 9 bases between them. The CDR3 has 11 amino acids.

This clonotype showed up just a few times. This chain connects TRBV20-1 to TRBJ2-2; 11 bases fit TRBD2. CDR1 is DFQATT, CDR2 SNEGSKA, per germline (reference sequence). The CDR3 runs 14 residues. The V and J ends lost 3 bases and 9 bases, in that order; junction bases with no gene match: 6. CDR3 DNA: TGCAGTGCTAGGGGGACTAGCGGACCCAGGGAGCTGTTTTTT. Translating it yields CSARGTSGPRELFF.

As for this clonotype: It is likely a read error, because the conserved phenylalanine at the end of the CDR3 is missing. The chain is built from TRBV5-1 and TRBJ2-3; D not resolved. This CDR3 is built from 14 residues. V lost 0 bases and J lost 2, with 7 bases in between. In germline, CDR1 is SGHRS, CDR2 YFSETQ. The CDR3 DNA reads as TGCGCCAGCAGCTTGGGGCTATCCACAGATACGCAGTATTCT. This encodes CASSLGLSTDTQYS.

V usage is TRBV7-6 and J usage is TRBJ1-4, with D perhaps matching TRBD1 (6 bases). CDR1 SGHVS and CDR2 FNYEAQ come from the germline V gene. V lost 4 bases and J 3 bases, leaving 15 bases between the germline ends. The CDR3 runs 16 residues. CDR3 protein: CASSSEGGRPNEKLFF. Written as DNA, the CDR3 is TGTGCCAGCAGCTCCGAGGGGGGACGACCTAATGAAAAACTGTTTTTT.

This clonotype was recorded a few times. J is TRBJ2-1 and V is TRBV6-6; unclear D gene. Trimming cost V 7 bases and J 6 bases, with 16 bases left between them. The CDR3 spans 14 residues. The germline V gene encodes CDR1 MNHNY and CDR2 SVGAGI (reference sequence). CDR3 DNA: TGTGCCAGCACCCCGTCTGGAGTCGGCAATGAGCAGTTCTTC. Amino acid sequence: CASTPSGVGNEQFF.

This clonotype turned up a few times. The gene calls are TRBV5-4 and TRBJ1-1; a weak D match, TRBD1 (5 bases). The germline V gene encodes CDR1 SGHNT and CDR2 YYREEE (reference sequence). V lost 4 bases, J lost 4 bases, and 8 bases lay in between. The CDR3 spans 12 residues. The CDR3, as DNA: TGTGCCAGCAGCCAAAGGGGCACTGAAGCTTTCTTT. This sequence encodes CASSQRGTEAFF. Filled out from reference TRBV5-4 and TRBJ1-1, the complete variable domain reads ETGVTQSPTHLIKTRGQQVTLRCSSQSGHNTVSWYQQALGQGPQFIFQYYREEENGRGNFPPRFSGLQFPNYSSELNVNALELDDSALYLCASSQRGTEAFFGQGTRLTVV.

This clonotype came up many times. V gene TRBV2 combines with J gene TRBJ1-4; the D is unclear. Germline assignment: CDR1 SNHLY and CDR2 FYNNEI. The CDR3 covers 14 residues. V shed 3 bases and J shed 7 bases, with 12 bases lying between them. CDR3: CASSDPTWGEKLFF. CDR3 DNA sequence: TGTGCCAGCAGTGACCCTACTTGGGGTGAAAAACTGTTTTTT. The variable domain in full, with the rest retrieved from reference TRBV2 and TRBJ1-4, is EPEVTQTPSHQVTQMGQEVILRCVPISNHLYFYWYRQILGQKVEFLVSFYNNEISEKSEIFDDQFSVERPDGSNFTLKIRSTKLEDSAMYFCASSDPTWGEKLFFGSGTQLSVL.

The chain uses TRBV12-3 or TRBV12-4 and TRBJ1-3; D ambiguous. Trimming stripped 4 bases from V and 0 bases from J, with 16 bases between. The CDR3 length is 17 residues. The CDR3 coding sequence is TGTGCCAGCAGTTCCGGACTTCAGTTTAGCTCTGGAAACACCATATATTTT. Translated: CASSSGLQFSSGNTIYF.

This chain uses TRBV5-4 with TRBJ1-5; no reliable D call. V lost 5 bases and J 3 bases, leaving 12 bases between the germline ends. The CDR3 has 14 amino acids. Germline assignment: CDR1 SGHNT and CDR2 YYREEE (reference sequence). CDR3 amino acids: CASSHTPTNQPQHF. CDR3 DNA: TGTGCCAGCAGTCATACACCAACCAATCAGCCCCAGCATTTT.

This clonotype was detected ten times or more. This chain uses TRBV29-1 with TRBJ1-1; D remains unclear. Trimming stripped 3 bases from V and 1 base from J, with 9 bases between. There are 13 residues in the CDR3. The germline V gene has CDR1 SQVTM and CDR2 ANQGSEA. CDR3 residues: CSVEGTQNTEAFF. Here the CDR3 DNA reads TGCAGCGTTGAGGGCACCCAGAACACTGAAGCTTTCTTT.

This clonotype was observed many times. V gene TRBV18 combines with J gene TRBJ2-4; no reliable D call. With 2 bases removed from V and 8 bases from J, the gap between germline ends came to 10 bases. CDR1 and CDR2 from the germline V gene are KGHSH and LQKENI. This CDR3 is built from 13 residues. The CDR3 DNA is TGTGCCAGCTCACCAATGGAATCACACATTCAGTACTTC. It codes for CASSPMESHIQYF. The full variable domain, completed using reference TRBV18 and TRBJ2-4, is NAGVMQNPRHLVRRRGQEARLRCSPMKGHSHVYWYRQLPEEGLKFMVYLQKENIIDESGMPKERFSAEFPKEGPSILRIQQVVRGDSAAYFCASSPMESHIQYFGAGTRLSVL.

There are many counts of this clonotype. This chain joins TRBV11-2 and TRBJ1-1; D perhaps matches TRBD1 (5 bases). Germline V gene lookup returns CDR1 SGHAT and CDR2 FQNNGV. The length of the CDR3 is 15 residues. With 5 bases removed from V and 0 bases from J, the gap between germline ends came to 13 bases. The CDR3 coding sequence is TGTGCCAGCAGCATAAGGGGACCCTTGAACACTGAAGCTTTCTTT. Residues: CASSIRGPLNTEAFF.

The V and J genes are TRBV9 and TRBJ2-1, with D possibly being TRBD1 or TRBD2 (5 bases each). Trimming removed 3 bases from V and 10 bases from J, with 17 bases in between. Germline V lookup: CDR1 SGDLS, CDR2 YYNGEE. The CDR3 loop spans 14 amino acids. The CDR3 sequence: CASSADTNRDEQFF. CDR3 in DNA: TGTGCCAGCAGCGCCGACACCAACCGGGACGAGCAGTTCTTC.

There are many counts of this clonotype. V is TRBV28 and J is TRBJ2-7, with 10 bases aligning to TRBD2. Unmatched junction bases numbered 1, after V lost 5 bases and J lost 3 bases. The CDR3 sequence is 13 residues long. The V gene's germline CDR1 is MDHEN and CDR2 SYDVKM. CDR3: CASSLAGVYEQYF. The CDR3 region has the DNA TGTGCCAGCAGTCTAGCGGGGGTCTACGAGCAGTACTTC.

This sequence joins TRBV29-1 and TRBJ1-1; D not resolved. The germline CDR1 and CDR2 sequences are SQVTM and ANQGSEA. V lost 1 base and J lost 3, with 15 bases in between. The CDR3 totals 15 residues. CDR3 protein: CSVEAPRQLYTEAFF. DNA for the CDR3: TGCAGCGTTGAAGCTCCTCGGCAGCTCTACACTGAAGCTTTCTTT.

This clonotype has ten or more counts. V and J are TRBV7-2 and TRBJ2-1; weak D call: TRBD2 (5 bases). Germline CDR1 SGHTA, CDR2 FQGNSA. The V end lost 0 bases, the J end lost 5 bases, and 11 bases lay between the germline ends. This CDR3 comprises 15 residues. DNA for the CDR3: TGTGCCAGCAGCTTAGCCCCTAGCCCGAACAATGAGCAGTTCTTC. Its translation is CASSLAPSPNNEQFF.

This clonotype was recorded many times. V gene TRBV6-6 combines with J gene TRBJ1-5, with TRBD1 identical over 7 bases. The CDR3 covers 13 residues. The germline CDR1 and CDR2 sequences are MNHNY and SVGAGI (reference sequence). Unmatched junction bases numbered 5, after V lost 6 bases and J lost 6 bases. The chain's CDR3 is CASSTTGIQPQHF. The CDR3 nucleotides read TGTGCCAGCAGCACGACAGGGATTCAGCCCCAGCATTTT.

This clonotype was detected ten times or more. The chain uses TRBV5-1 and TRBJ2-1; 8 bases line up with TRBD1. Unmatched junction bases numbered 6, after V lost 4 bases and J lost 9 bases. CDR3 size: 13 residues. Germline CDR1 and CDR2: SGHRS and YFSETQ. The CDR3 here is CASSKDRAVEQFF. In nucleotides, the CDR3 is TGCGCCAGCAGCAAGGACAGGGCCGTTGAGCAGTTCTTC.